This TCR beta chain was sequenced in a study of CD8 T cells in Susac syndrome. Overall study: Patients with Susac syndrome were therapy-naive, treated with corticosteroids, or treated with intravenous immunoglobulin alone when blood was collected.

An input of 0.5 to 1 ug of RNA was subjected to reverse transcription using random hexamers. Across 54 Vbeta and 13 Jbeta, immunoSEQ multiplex PCR amplified TCR beta CDR3. TCRdb passed the immunoSEQ multiplex PCR reads through MiXCR, listing each CDR3 protein once. The repertoire holds over 120,000 distinct CDR3 sequences, with approximately 95% as singletons. The CDR3 spans 16 residues. Germline lookup yields CDR1 SGHRS and CDR2 YFSETQ. V lost 2 bases, J lost 2 bases, and 15 bases lay in between. The V call is TRBV5-1, the J call TRBJ2-3; the D call may be TRBD1 or TRBD2 (5 bases each). The receptor comes from a human donor with Susac syndrome. Sequenced sample: CD4+ T cells from PBMCs. As DNA, the CDR3 is TGCGCCAGCAGCTTTAGGACTCAGGGTCTCACAGATACGCAGTATTTT. Protein: CASSFRTQGLTDTQYF.